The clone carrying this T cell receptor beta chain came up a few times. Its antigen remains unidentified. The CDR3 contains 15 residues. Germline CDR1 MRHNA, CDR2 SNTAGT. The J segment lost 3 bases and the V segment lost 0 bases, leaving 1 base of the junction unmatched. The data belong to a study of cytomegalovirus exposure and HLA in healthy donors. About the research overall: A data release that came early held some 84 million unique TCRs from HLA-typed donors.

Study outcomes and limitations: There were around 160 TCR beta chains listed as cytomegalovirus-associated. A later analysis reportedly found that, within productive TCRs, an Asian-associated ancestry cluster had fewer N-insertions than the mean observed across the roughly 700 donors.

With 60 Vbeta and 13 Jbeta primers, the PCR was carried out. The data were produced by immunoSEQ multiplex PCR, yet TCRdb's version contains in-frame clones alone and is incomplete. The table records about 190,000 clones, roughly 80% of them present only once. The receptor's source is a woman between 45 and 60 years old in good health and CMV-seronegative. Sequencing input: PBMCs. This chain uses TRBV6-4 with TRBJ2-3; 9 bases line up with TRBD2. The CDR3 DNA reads TGTGCCAGCAGTGACTCAAGCGGGGGGACAGATACGCAGTATTTT. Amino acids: CASSDSSGGTDTQYF.